These 23 T cell receptor beta chains originate from one sample sequenced in a study of T cells in Graves' hyperthyroidism and ophthalmopathy. Regions amplified from RNA transcripts were the TCR beta CDR3 regions. First-round RT-PCR with HTBI primers amplified the TCR CDR3 region. TCRdb re-called the multiplex PCR reads with MiXCR, one entry per CDR3 protein. The sample carries hundreds of thousands of distinct CDR3 sequences, approximately 15% recorded once. The sample was blood. The receptors originated from a woman aged 25 to 45 with Graves' hyperthyroidism that later progressed to Graves' ophthalmopathy.

The sample holds many counts of this clonotype. J is TRBJ2-3 and V is TRBV29-1; no definite D call. V was clipped by 4 bases and J by 0 bases, with 8 bases between them. CDR1 is SQVTM and CDR2 is ANQGSEA in the germline V gene. The CDR3 loop spans 13 amino acids. DNA for the CDR3: TGCAGCGTTGGGTACTTTAGCACAGATACGCAGTATTTT. It specifies CSVGYFSTDTQYF.

On this clonotype itself: A clone one base away is much larger, so this may be a read error. The chain is built from TRBV2 and TRBJ2-5, with 10 bases that match TRBD1. The V gene end was trimmed by 6 bases and the J gene end by 9 bases; junction bases not matched to a gene: 10. The CDR3 length is 14 residues. Per the germline V gene, CDR1 is SNHLY and CDR2 is FYNNEI. This chain's CDR3 is CASRGDRGWESQYF. The CDR3 bases are TGTGCCAGCAGGGGGGACAGGGGCTGGGAGTCCCAGTACTTC. Filled out from reference TRBV2 and TRBJ2-5, the complete variable domain reads EPEVTQTPSHQVTQMGQEVILRCVPISNHLYFYWYRQILGQKVEFLVSFYNNEISEKSEIFDDQFSVERPDGSNFTLKIRSTKLEDSAMYFCASRGDRGWESQYFGPGTRLLVL.

V is TRBV28 and J is TRBJ2-7; tentatively, D is TRBD2 (5 bases). V lost 3 bases and J 0 bases, leaving 12 bases between the germline ends. CDR1 MDHEN and CDR2 SYDVKM come from the germline V gene. CDR3 length: 15 residues. The CDR3 coding sequence is TGTGCCAGCAGTTTTAGTGGGCTAGCCTCCTACGAGCAGTACTTC. Residues: CASSFSGLASYEQYF.

This clonotype was picked up a small number of times. A much more abundant neighbour one base away suggests this may be a read error. The gene calls are TRBV5-1 and TRBJ1-3, with TRBD1 as a possible D gene (5 bases). The CDR3 length is 15 residues. Germline V CDR1 and CDR2: SGHRS, YFSETQ. For the CDR3, the DNA is TGCCCCAGCAGCTTAGATACAGGCTCTGGAAACACCATATATTTT. Translation gives CPSSLDTGSGNTIYF.

This clonotype was detected ten times or more. CDR3 DNA: TGTGCCAGCAGCTTAGGGGCTAGCGGGGGCACAGATACGCAGTATTTT. It codes for CASSLGASGGTDTQYF. The chain recombines TRBV7-2 with TRBJ2-3; 9 bases agree with TRBD2. This CDR3 is built from 16 residues. CDR1 SGHTA and CDR2 FQGNSA come from the germline V gene. V lost 1 base to trimming and J lost 1 base; unmatched junction nucleotides: 3.

This clonotype was observed at least ten times. The chain combines TRBV27 with TRBJ1-3; maybe TRBD1 (6 bases). The CDR3 is made up of 15 amino acids. Per the germline V gene, CDR1 is MNHEY and CDR2 is SMNVEV (reference sequence). V lost 6 bases and J 2 bases, leaving 14 bases between the germline ends. The CDR3 protein is CASSSGRGTGNTIYF. The CDR3 coding sequence is TGTGCCAGCAGCTCCGGCAGGGGAACTGGAAACACCATATATTTT.

At least ten counts were recorded for this clonotype. The chain links TRBV20-1 to TRBJ1-5; D may be TRBD1 (5 bases). V was clipped by 0 bases and J by 6 bases, with 6 bases between them. Germline lookup yields CDR1 DFQATT and CDR2 SNEGSKA (reference sequence). This CDR3 spans 12 amino acids. CDR3 in amino acids: CSARDGGQPQHF. The CDR3 region has the DNA TGCAGTGCTAGAGATGGGGGTCAGCCCCAGCATTTT.

This clonotype has ten or more counts. The chain joins TRBV6-1 to TRBJ2-7; D gene uncertain. Trimming pared 5 bases from V and 5 bases from J, leaving 16 bases between. The CDR3 runs 14 residues. The germline CDR1 and CDR2 sequences are MNHNS and SASEGT. The CDR3 reads CASSLLADGNEQYF. The CDR3 DNA reads TGTGCCAGCAGTCTCCTCGCCGATGGTAACGAGCAGTACTTC.

The table lists this clonotype with many counts. The J gene is TRBJ1-3, the V gene TRBV27; D gene ambiguous. Between the trimmed V and J ends, which lost 5 bases and 0 bases, there was a span of 8 bases. Germline values: CDR1 MNHEY, CDR2 SMNVEV (reference sequence). The CDR3 sequence is 14 residues long. The CDR3 loop reads CASSRHFSGNTIYF. The CDR3 DNA is TGTGCCAGCAGTAGACACTTCTCTGGAAACACCATATATTTT.

This clonotype appeared many times. Compared with germline, one end of the junction differs, possibly owing to a read error. The chain employs TRBV29-1 and TRBJ1-2, with 8 bases lining up with TRBD1. This CDR3 region has 12 residues. Germline V gene sequence: CDR1 SQVTM, CDR2 ANQGSEA. The CDR3 spells CSVEGRGPGYTF. As DNA, the CDR3 is TGCAGCGTGGAAGGCAGGGGGCCTGGCTACACCTTC.

The sample holds a few counts of this clonotype. J is TRBJ2-3 and V is TRBV9, with 7 positions matching TRBD2. The V and J ends lost 4 bases and 1 base, in that order; junction bases with no gene match: 9. Looked up from germline, CDR1 is SGDLS and CDR2 is YYNGEE. This CDR3 region has 16 residues. The CDR3 region has the DNA TGTGCCAGCAGCTCCCAGGGTCTAGCGGGCACAGATACGCAGTATTTT. It translates to CASSSQGLAGTDTQYF.

This rearrangement joins TRBV3-1 to TRBJ2-7; D perhaps matches TRBD2 (6 bases). This CDR3 has 16 amino acids. The V gene lost 1 base and the J gene lost 5 bases, with 18 bases spanning the gap. Germline V gene data show CDR1 as LGHDT and CDR2 as YNNKEL (reference sequence). In DNA form, the CDR3 reads TGTGCCAGCAGCCAAGCGGGGACTGGGGGACTTGACGAGCAGTACTTC. Its protein product is CASSQAGTGGLDEQYF.

The V and J genes are TRBV6-1 and TRBJ1-2; TRBD1 aligns across 9 bases. There are 13 residues in the CDR3. Trimming at V came to 6 bases and at J to 8 bases, leaving 7 bases not matched to a gene. The germline gives CDR1 MNHNS, CDR2 SASEGT. The CDR3 is CASRTRTGEGYTF. CDR3 bases: TGTGCCAGCAGAACTCGGACAGGGGAGGGCTACACCTTC.

V and J are TRBV9 and TRBJ1-1; TRBD1 might be the D (6 bases). Germline assignment: CDR1 SGDLS and CDR2 YYNGEE. V shed 0 bases and J shed 10 bases, with 13 bases lying between them. The CDR3 loop spans 13 amino acids. CDR3 sequence: CASSVEGGAGAFF. The CDR3 nucleotides are TGTGCCAGCAGCGTAGAAGGGGGGGCGGGAGCTTTCTTT.

This clonotype has a count of ten or more. J is TRBJ2-1 and V is TRBV11-3; D call uncertain. The V gene lost 5 bases and the J gene lost 3 bases, with 8 bases spanning the gap. The CDR3 loop spans 13 amino acids. From germline, CDR1 is SGHNT and CDR2 YENEEA. In DNA, the CDR3 is TGTGCCAGCAGCGACGGCAACTACAATGAGCAGTTCTTC. Encoded protein: CASSDGNYNEQFF.

This clonotype was counted many times. J is TRBJ2-1 and V is TRBV11-1; D unclear. The CDR3 totals 13 residues. CDR1 and CDR2 (germline): SGHAT, FQDESV (reference sequence). V was trimmed by 1 base and J by 10 bases, leaving 11 bases between them. The CDR3 DNA follows: TGTGCCAGCAGCTTAGATTGGGGTGGAGAGCAGTTCTTC. It specifies CASSLDWGGEQFF.

The V call is TRBV19, the J call TRBJ1-1, with 8 bases aligning to TRBD1. This CDR3 is built from 16 residues. After removal of 10 bases from V and 3 bases from J, the junction contained 16 bases not matched to a gene. Germline CDR1 reads LNHDA; CDR2 reads SQIVND (reference sequence). The CDR3 loop is CATARPGGASDTEAFF. For the CDR3, the DNA is TGTGCCACCGCCAGACCAGGGGGCGCGTCTGACACTGAAGCTTTCTTT.

As for this clonotype: A much larger clone differs by one base, so this may be a read error. The chain recombines TRBV6-5 with TRBJ2-1, with TRBD1 identical over 8 bases. The J call is doubtful: the DNA matches TRBJ2-7 better. The CDR3 is 17 residues long. Germline V gene sequence: CDR1 MNHEY, CDR2 SVGAGI. The CDR3 bases are TGTGCCAGCAGTTACAGTCTCCGGACAGGGTCGGACAATGAGCAGTACTTC. Encoded protein: CASSYSLRTGSDNEQYF.

This clonotype was counted between two and nine times. This chain links TRBV20-1 with TRBJ2-2, with D unresolved. Germline CDR1 reads DFQATT; CDR2 reads SNEGSKA (reference sequence). V lost 3 bases and J lost 3, with 5 bases in between. The CDR3 spans 12 residues. The CDR3 region has the DNA TGCAGTGCTAGTTTTTACACCGGGGAGCTGTTTTTT. It yields the protein CSASFYTGELFF.

This clonotype has at least ten counts. The rearrangement links TRBV9 to TRBJ2-3; the D is unclear. Germline CDR1 and CDR2: SGDLS and YYNGEE. Trimming pared 2 bases from V and 3 bases from J, leaving 10 bases between. CDR3 size: 14 residues. The CDR3 reads CASSVRPETDTQYF. CDR3 DNA sequence: TGTGCCAGCAGCGTTCGCCCCGAGACAGATACGCAGTATTTT. The full variable domain, with the rest looked up from reference TRBV9 and TRBJ2-3, is DSGVTQTPKHLITATGQRVTLRCSPRSGDLSVYWYQQSLDQGLQFLIQYYNGEERAKGNILERFSAQQFPDLHSELNLSSLELGDSALYFCASSVRPETDTQYFGPGTRLTVL.

This clonotype was found a few times. The chain combines TRBV29-1 with TRBJ2-7, with 14 bases lining up with TRBD2. Germline V gene lookup returns CDR1 SQVTM and CDR2 ANQGSEA. V gave up 6 bases and J gave up 5 bases; unmatched junction bases: 3. CDR3 length: 13 residues. The CDR3 protein is CSVRLAGGDEQYF. The DNA for the CDR3 is TGCAGCGTACGACTAGCGGGAGGGGACGAGCAGTACTTC.

This clonotype occurred many times. J is TRBJ2-7 and V is TRBV27; TRBD1 is a possible D gene (5 bases). This CDR3 region has 12 residues. Trimming pared 5 bases from V and 5 bases from J, leaving 10 bases between. Germline V gene lookup returns CDR1 MNHEY and CDR2 SMNVEV (reference sequence). CDR3 amino acids: CASSDQGDEQYF. For the CDR3, the DNA is TGTGCCAGCAGTGACCAGGGCGACGAGCAGTACTTC.

In this sample, this clonotype turned up many times. The chain couples TRBV6-1 to TRBJ2-1; 14 bases are shared with TRBD2. The CDR3 extends over 19 amino acids. V dropped 5 bases and J dropped 6; count of bases not matched to a gene: 15. The germline CDR1 and CDR2 sequences are MNHNS and SASEGT. As DNA, the CDR3 is TGTGCCAGCAGTTTCCCCGGGACTAGCGGGAGTCCCTCGCGCAATGAGCAGTTCTTC. The encoded protein is CASSFPGTSGSPSRNEQFF.